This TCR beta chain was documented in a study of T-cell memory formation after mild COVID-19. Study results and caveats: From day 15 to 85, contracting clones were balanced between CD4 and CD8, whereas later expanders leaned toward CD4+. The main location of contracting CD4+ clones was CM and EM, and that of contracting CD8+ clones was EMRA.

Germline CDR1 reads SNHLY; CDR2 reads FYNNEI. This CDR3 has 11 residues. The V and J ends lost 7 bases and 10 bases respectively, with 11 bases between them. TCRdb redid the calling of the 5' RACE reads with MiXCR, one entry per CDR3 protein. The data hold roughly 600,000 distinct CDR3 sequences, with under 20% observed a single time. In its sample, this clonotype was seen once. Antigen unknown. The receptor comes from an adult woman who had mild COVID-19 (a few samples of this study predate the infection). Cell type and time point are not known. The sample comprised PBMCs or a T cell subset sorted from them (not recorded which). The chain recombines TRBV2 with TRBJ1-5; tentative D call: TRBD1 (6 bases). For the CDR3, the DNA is TGTGCCAGCAAGCTACAGGGCCCCCAGCATTTT. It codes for CASKLQGPQHF.